These 22 T cell receptor beta chains share one sample of origin, sequenced in a study of blood T cell repertoires in COVID-19. Libraries were prepared by immunoSEQ multiplex PCR; TCRdb keeps only in-frame clonotypes and omits some of them. The sample has tens of thousands of clones, approximately 81% seen once. What was sequenced was peripheral blood. The receptors originated from a man aged 55 to 70 with COVID-19, enrolled during active disease.

The chain recombines TRBV18 with TRBJ2-5; possible D gene TRBD2, 6 bases. Deletions cut 3 bases from V and 6 bases from J, with 11 bases between. This CDR3 is 13 amino acids long. Germline-derived CDR1 and CDR2 are KGHSH and LQKENI. The CDR3 region is CASSPTGAQTQYF. The CDR3 DNA sequence: TGTGCCAGCTCACCGACGGGAGCCCAGACCCAGTACTTC.

The CDR3 DNA is TGTGCCACCAGTGATTGGAGAGCTTATACGCAGTATTTT. Translating it yields CATSDWRAYTQYF. The V gene is TRBV24-1, the J gene TRBJ2-3; D call uncertain. The germline gives CDR1 KGHDR, CDR2 SFDVKD. V dropped 2 bases and J dropped 7 bases, with 9 bases sitting between them. This CDR3 comprises 13 residues.

This clone has more than one count but fewer than ten. This sequence joins TRBV30 and TRBJ1-2; D call uncertain. The CDR3 length is 12 residues. Trimming left V 2 bases short and J 4 bases short, with 8 bases between. The germline gives CDR1 GTSNPN, CDR2 SVGIG (reference sequence). DNA of the CDR3: TGTGCCTGGAGTCGACTGCGCTATGGCTACACCTTC. Translation gives CAWSRLRYGYTF.

The chain recombines TRBV18 with TRBJ2-5, with TRBD2 matching 13 bases. Germline loops: CDR1 KGHSH, CDR2 LQKENI. CDR3 length: 15 amino acids. V lost 5 bases, J lost 3 bases, and 3 bases stayed unmatched. CDR3 sequence (DNA): TGTGCCAGCTCATCTACTAGCGGGGGGGAAGAGACCCAGTACTTC. This codes for CASSSTSGGEETQYF.

This chain uses TRBV5-1 with TRBJ2-7; TRBD1 matches 8 bases. With 3 bases clipped from V and 6 bases from J, the junction kept 2 bases outside the gene matches. Germline lookup yields CDR1 SGHRS and CDR2 YFSETQ. The CDR3 has 12 amino acids. The CDR3 coding sequence is TGCGCCAGCAGCTACAGGGGGAGCGAGCAGTACTTC. Protein product: CASSYRGSEQYF.

The rearrangement uses TRBV7-2 and TRBJ2-3, with a tentative D call TRBD2 (8 bases). Germline loops: CDR1 SGHTA, CDR2 FQGNSA. This CDR3 region has 16 residues. V was shortened by 5 bases and J by 4 bases, with 19 bases between the two germline ends. CDR3 bases: TGTGCCAGCAGCACAGGGGTTAGCGGGGCGGCAGATACGCAGTATTTT. Its translation is CASSTGVSGAADTQYF.

The chain has TRBV12-3 or TRBV12-4 and TRBJ1-1; the D gene is possibly TRBD1 (5 bases). With 4 bases removed from V and 0 bases from J, the gap between germline ends came to 6 bases. This CDR3 region has 13 residues. The CDR3 protein is CASSSDMNTEAFF. As DNA, the CDR3 is TGTGCCAGCAGTTCGGACATGAACACTGAAGCTTTCTTT.

V is TRBV29-1 and J is TRBJ2-3; TRBD2 aligns across 7 bases. V shed 6 bases, J shed 6 bases, and the junction held 3 bases outside the gene matches. The V gene's germline CDR1 is SQVTM and CDR2 ANQGSEA. The CDR3 has 11 residues. CDR3 sequence: CSVGDYDTQYF. CDR3 bases: TGCAGCGTCGGGGACTACGATACGCAGTATTTT.

V and J are TRBV3-1 (or the pseudogene TRBV3-2) and TRBJ2-3; weak D call: TRBD1 (6 bases). The CDR3 contains 17 residues. The V end lost 2 bases, the J end lost 3 bases, and 18 bases lay between the germline ends. Germline assignment: CDR1 LGHDT and CDR2 YNNKEL (reference sequence). CDR3 DNA sequence: TGTGCCAGCAGCCAACAACTCTCCCCCGGGACAACAGATACGCAGTATTTT. Its translation is CASSQQLSPGTTDTQYF.

This clone was detected only once. In DNA form, the CDR3 reads TGTGCCAGCAGTTTACCCCAGGGTAGCATTCAGTACTTC. Amino acid sequence: CASSLPQGSIQYF. V and J are TRBV28 and TRBJ2-4, with a possible D match to TRBD1 (5 bases). Trimming removed 2 bases from V and 9 bases from J, with 11 bases in between. The CDR3 runs 13 residues. Germline V CDR1 and CDR2: MDHEN, SYDVKM.

The V gene is TRBV19, the J gene TRBJ2-5; a possible D gene is TRBD1 (6 bases). The CDR3 runs to 13 residues. Germline V gene sequence: CDR1 LNHDA, CDR2 SQIVND (reference sequence). V lost 6 bases, J lost 2 bases, and 10 bases lay in between. The CDR3 coding sequence is TGTGCCAGTAGCAGGACAGTACAAGAGACCCAGTACTTC. This sequence encodes CASSRTVQETQYF.

This chain joins TRBV3-1 (or the pseudogene TRBV3-2) and TRBJ2-2, with 8 bases lining up with TRBD2. Germline V gives CDR1 LGHDT, CDR2 YNNKEL (reference sequence). The CDR3 is made up of 15 amino acids. Unmatched junction bases numbered 5, after V lost 1 base and J lost 7 bases. CDR3 nucleotide sequence: TGTGCCAGCAGCCAAGTTCCCCGGGGGGGCGGGGAGCTGTTTTTT. Translation: CASSQVPRGGGELFF.

The J gene is TRBJ2-3, the V gene TRBV19, with D perhaps matching TRBD2 (5 bases). V lost 9 bases to trimming and J lost 0 bases, with 19 bases between them. Germline CDR1 is LNHDA and CDR2 is SQIVND (reference sequence). This CDR3 is 16 amino acids long. The CDR3 nucleotides read TGTGCCAGGACTCTCGAGGGATCAGCTAGCACAGATACGCAGTATTTT. Translating it yields CARTLEGSASTDTQYF.

This clone was observed a single time. The rearrangement uses TRBV7-2 and TRBJ2-2; 15 bases are a match to TRBD2. This CDR3 has 18 amino acids. J was trimmed by 6 bases and V by 5 bases; bases with no gene match: 10. Per the germline V gene, CDR1 is SGHTA and CDR2 is FQGNSA. CDR3 region: CASSVAPGLAGGSGELFF. The CDR3, as DNA: TGTGCCAGCAGCGTGGCACCGGGACTAGCGGGGGGTTCCGGGGAGCTGTTTTTT.

The chain joins TRBV18 to TRBJ1-3; D not resolved. The CDR3 has 13 amino acids. V shed 6 bases and J shed 3 bases, with 9 bases lying between them. Looked up from germline, CDR1 is KGHSH and CDR2 is LQKENI. The CDR3 DNA is TGTGCCAGCTCGGAGGGCTTTGGAAACACCATATATTTT. It codes for CASSEGFGNTIYF.

This chain links TRBV3-1 (or the pseudogene TRBV3-2) with TRBJ2-1; 9 bases align to TRBD1. The J segment lost 8 bases and the V segment lost 4 bases, leaving 9 bases of the junction unmatched. Germline assignment: CDR1 LGHDT and CDR2 YNNKEL (reference sequence). There are 15 residues in the CDR3. In nucleotides, the CDR3 is TGTGCCAGCAGCCTCACGGACAGGGGTGGTGATGAGCAGTTCTTC. Translating it yields CASSLTDRGGDEQFF.

J is TRBJ1-1 and V is TRBV3-1 (or the pseudogene TRBV3-2); D unclear. Germline V gene sequence: CDR1 LGHDT, CDR2 YNNKEL (reference sequence). CDR3 length: 13 amino acids. The V gene lost 1 base and the J gene lost 5 bases, with 8 bases spanning the gap. The CDR3 sequence: CASSQAGGTEAFF. The CDR3 DNA sequence: TGTGCCAGCAGCCAAGCAGGTGGAACTGAAGCTTTCTTT.

V gene TRBV3-1 (or the pseudogene TRBV3-2) combines with J gene TRBJ1-4, with D possibly TRBD1 on 5 matching bases. Per the germline V gene, CDR1 is LGHDT and CDR2 is YNNKEL (reference sequence). The V gene lost 4 bases and the J gene lost 4 bases, with 16 bases spanning the gap. The CDR3 contains 16 residues. This chain's CDR3 is CASSPYHGAFNEKLFF. Written as DNA, the CDR3 is TGTGCCAGCAGCCCGTATCATGGGGCCTTTAATGAAAAACTGTTTTTT.

This clone was observed a single time. The gene calls are TRBV10-1 and TRBJ2-3; D may be TRBD1 (6 bases). CDR1 WNHNN and CDR2 SYGVQD come from the germline V gene (reference sequence). The CDR3 is 12 amino acids. V lost 6 bases to trimming and J lost 2 bases, with 6 bases between them. CDR3 DNA: TGCGCCAGCAGGGGGGCCACAGATACGCAGTATTTT. This translates into CASRGATDTQYF.

Only a few counts were recorded for this clone. The chain has TRBV21-1 and TRBJ1-5; the table's D call, TRBD1, was not checked against the DNA. TRBV21-1 is given as a pseudogene. CDR3 length: 15 residues. CDR3 sequence reads: CASSKCQGSNQPQHF. For the CDR3, the DNA is TGTGCCAGCAGCAAATGCCAGGGATCCAATCAGCCCCAGCATTTT.

The chain combines TRBV30 with TRBJ1-1, with D tentatively TRBD1 (5 bases). CDR1 GTSNPN and CDR2 SVGIG come from the germline V gene (reference sequence). The V and J ends lost 4 bases and 4 bases respectively, with 16 bases between them. The CDR3 has 14 residues. The CDR3 sequence is CAWNRWEGSTEAFF. The CDR3 DNA follows: TGTGCCTGGAATCGTTGGGAGGGGAGCACTGAAGCTTTCTTT.

The chain joins TRBV18 to TRBJ2-2, with 7 positions matching TRBD1. Germline assignment: CDR1 KGHSH and CDR2 LQKENI. The trim removed 1 base at V and 7 bases at J, leaving 9 bases unmatched. The CDR3 extends over 16 amino acids. The CDR3 loop reads CASSPQPDRVGGELFF. The CDR3 DNA sequence: TGTGCCAGCTCACCACAGCCCGACAGGGTAGGCGGGGAGCTGTTTTTT.